Here is one T cell receptor (beta chain) with its context. Its target antigen remains unknown. Base quality data are lacking; no much larger clone is found one base away. Using the deep immunoSEQ assay, TCR CDR3 regions were amplified from genomic DNA by multiplex PCR. Genomic DNA extracted from each cell subset was distributed evenly over all wells of several immunoSEQ 96-well plates, and each plate served as one replicate. For sorted subsets, each replicate PCR was loaded with about 0.2 ug genomic DNA, equivalent to 30,000 to 35,000 T cell genomes. The purified libraries were quantified using a Qubit 3.0 fluorometer, sized with a Bioanalyzer 2100, and then quantified again using the KAPA Library Quantification kit. A separate single-read 150-cycle Illumina NextSeq 550 flow cell was used to sequence each immunoSEQ 96-well plate. The authors processed their data as follows. Because the immunoSEQ output held only junctional sequences and lacked quality scores, the filtering could not match the filtering applied to full-length reads. To assign V/J genes and CDR3, sequences were annotated using PyIR, a Python wrapper for IgBLAST v1.9, with IMGT germline references. Reads with weak V/J assignments (E-value above 1e-6), missing CDR3, stop codons, out-of-frame junctions, or ambiguous translated residues were removed. V3J clonotypes were defined as sequences sharing the same inferred V gene, J gene, and CDR3 amino acid sequence. The percentage overlap between two repertoires was calculated by dividing the number of shared unique clonotypes by the size of the smaller repertoire. Three approaches were used to assess repertoire richness: RTK rarefaction, the Chao1 estimator, and Recon v2.1 estimates of unobserved clonotypes. Generation probabilities for all TCRbeta clonotypes obtained by the gDNA method from a handful of donors were computed using OLGA. TCRdb took over this immuneACCESS table, retaining in-frame rearrangements with V and J assigned. Such tables are incomplete; in checked studies, under half of the missing clones stem from an unresolved V gene, and the remainder is unexplained. For V, J and clone size, that table is used; D and trimming come from the DNA. Here the sample has fewer than 1.4 million clones; about 80% occur a single time. The ten largest clones represent 0.61% of the sample.

Healthy HIV-negative adults with no recently reported acute infections or vaccinations were included as donors. Every donor was a Caucasian adult living in Nashville, Tennessee, USA. CD4+ T cells were enriched through magnetic negative selection, after which naive cells were positively selected on CD45RA and the remaining negative fraction served as the memory subset. Blood was collected by leukapheresis, and PBMCs were isolated by Ficoll-Histopaque density gradient centrifugation and then cryopreserved in liquid nitrogen vapor phase. Analytical flow cytometry was used to check the purity and quantity of every magnetically sorted T cell population. Genomic DNA was isolated from every sorted fraction and measured by UV absorbance on a Nanodrop 2000c. CDR1 and CDR2 are drawn from the germline V gene: SGHVS, FQNEAQ. Taken from cysteine to phenylalanine, the CDR3 has 15 residues. Just CDR3 DNA is preserved here, 45 bases in frame from base 1. Trimming takes 5 bases from V and 0 bases from J, and the germline ends sit 14 bases apart.

The data belong to a study of shared clonotypes between healthy human individuals (dated by TCRdb to the early 2020s). Turning to the overall study: The cohort comprised a couple of women and a few men aged 18 to 49 years. Per donor, three plates each were used for CD4 naive and CD4 memory, two for CD8 naive, and one for CD8 memory. To increase sequencing depth and limit assay-specific biases, different laboratories used diverse techniques to prepare libraries and sequence TCR repertoires. Leukapheresis yielded between about 0.8 and 8.9 billion PBMCs per donor. To estimate repertoire size and how much clonotype sharing occurs between individuals, the study deeply sequenced the blood TCR repertoires of several healthy adults.

What the work shows at the level of the full study, not this receptor alone: Pairwise subsampling indicated that sequencing depth was expected to affect the degree of clonotype sharing among donors. The small number of donors limited the genetic and exposure-history diversity represented. Sampling was limited to blood, and TCR repertoires in tissue likely differ from TCR repertoires in blood. Even with the large sequencing depth, rarefaction of the sorted-subset datasets indicated that sequencing was incomplete. Naive subsets generally had larger estimated clonotype richness than memory subsets did. Clonotypes shared by all four sorted-subset donors showed higher generation probabilities than non-shared clonotypes. Sharing across a few donors was observed for around 5% of naive CD4, around 3.5% of naive CD8, about 2.3% of memory CD4, and around 0.42% of memory CD8 clonotypes.

The specimen was memory CD4+ T cells from PBMCs. The cell subset or site label of this sample denotes: CD45RA-negative fraction. This clonotype originated in a man between 18 and 29 years old in good health. Some clones in this sample may be carry-over from other donors' samples. The rearrangement combines TRBV7-8 with TRBJ2-7; the D gene is perhaps TRBD2, on 5 matching bases. The DNA sequence is given as TGTGCCAGCAGCGCCTCCAGCGGTCGCTCCTACGAGCAGTACTTC. It translates to CASSASSGRSYEQYF.